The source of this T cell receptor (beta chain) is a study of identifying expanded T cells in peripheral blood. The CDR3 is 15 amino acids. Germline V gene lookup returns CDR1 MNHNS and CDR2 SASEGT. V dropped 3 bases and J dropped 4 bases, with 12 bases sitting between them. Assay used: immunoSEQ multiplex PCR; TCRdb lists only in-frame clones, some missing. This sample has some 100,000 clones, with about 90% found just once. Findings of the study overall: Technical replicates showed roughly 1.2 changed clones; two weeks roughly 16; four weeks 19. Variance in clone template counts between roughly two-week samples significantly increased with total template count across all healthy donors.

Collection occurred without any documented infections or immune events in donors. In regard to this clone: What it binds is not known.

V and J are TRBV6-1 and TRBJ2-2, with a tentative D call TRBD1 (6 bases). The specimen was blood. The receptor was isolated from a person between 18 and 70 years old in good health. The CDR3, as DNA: TGTGCCAGCAGTGACGGGCAGGGGACCACCGGGGAGCTGTTTTTT. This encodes CASSDGQGTTGELFF.